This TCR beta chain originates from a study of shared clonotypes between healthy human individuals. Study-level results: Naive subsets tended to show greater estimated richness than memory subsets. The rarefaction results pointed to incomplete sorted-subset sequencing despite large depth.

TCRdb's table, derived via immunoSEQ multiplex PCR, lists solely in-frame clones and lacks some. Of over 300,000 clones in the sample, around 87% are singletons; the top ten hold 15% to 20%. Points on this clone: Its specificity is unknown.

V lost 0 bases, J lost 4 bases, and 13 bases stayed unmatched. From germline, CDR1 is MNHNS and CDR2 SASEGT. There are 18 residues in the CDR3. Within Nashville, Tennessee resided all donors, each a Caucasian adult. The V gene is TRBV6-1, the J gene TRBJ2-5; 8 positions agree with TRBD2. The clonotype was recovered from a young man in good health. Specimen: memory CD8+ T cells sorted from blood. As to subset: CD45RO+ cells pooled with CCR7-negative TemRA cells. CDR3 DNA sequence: TGTGCCAGCAGTGAAGCGCTTCGTAGTAGCGGGGATCGAGAGACCCAGTACTTC. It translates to CASSEALRSSGDRETQYF.